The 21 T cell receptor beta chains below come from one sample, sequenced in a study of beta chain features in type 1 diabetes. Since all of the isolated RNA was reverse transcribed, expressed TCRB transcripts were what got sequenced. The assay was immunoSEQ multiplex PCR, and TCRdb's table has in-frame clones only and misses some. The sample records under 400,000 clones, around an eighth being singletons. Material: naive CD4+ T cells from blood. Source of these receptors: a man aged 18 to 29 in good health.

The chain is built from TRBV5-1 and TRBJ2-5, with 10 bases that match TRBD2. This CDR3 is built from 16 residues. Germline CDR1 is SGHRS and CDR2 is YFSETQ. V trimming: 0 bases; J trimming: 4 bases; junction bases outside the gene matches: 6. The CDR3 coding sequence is TGCGCCAGCAGCTTGGCCGGGGTAGCGGGAGGAGAGACCCAGTACTTC. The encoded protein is CASSLAGVAGGETQYF.

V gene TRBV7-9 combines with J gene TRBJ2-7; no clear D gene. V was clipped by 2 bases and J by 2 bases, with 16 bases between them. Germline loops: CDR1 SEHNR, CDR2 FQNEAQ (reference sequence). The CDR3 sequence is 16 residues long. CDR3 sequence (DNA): TGTGCCAGCAGCTTAAATCGAGAGACTGCCGCCTACGAGCAGTACTTC. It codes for CASSLNRETAAYEQYF.

The CDR3 sequence: CASSQGLAAAYNEQFF. In nucleotides, the CDR3 is TGCGCCAGCAGCCAAGGACTAGCGGCTGCCTACAATGAGCAGTTCTTC. The chain combines TRBV4-1 with TRBJ2-1, with TRBD2 matching 9 bases. CDR1 and CDR2 from the germline V gene are MGHRA and YSYEKL. The CDR3 is made up of 16 amino acids. Losses at the gene ends were 1 base for V and 2 bases for J; bases not matched to a gene: 3.

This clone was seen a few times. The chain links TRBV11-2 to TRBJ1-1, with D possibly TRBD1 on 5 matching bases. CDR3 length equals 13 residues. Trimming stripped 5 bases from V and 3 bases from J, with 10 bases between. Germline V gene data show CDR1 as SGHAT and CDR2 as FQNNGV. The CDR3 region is CASSLGAYTEAFF. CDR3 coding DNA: TGTGCCAGCAGCCTAGGGGCATACACTGAAGCTTTCTTT.

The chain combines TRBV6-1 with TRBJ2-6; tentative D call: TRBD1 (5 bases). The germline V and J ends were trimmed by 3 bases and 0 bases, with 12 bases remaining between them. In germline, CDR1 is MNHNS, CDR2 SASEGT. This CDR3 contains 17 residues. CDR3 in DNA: TGTGCCAGCAGTGAGAGTGGACACCCCTCTGGGGCCAACGTCCTGACTTTC. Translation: CASSESGHPSGANVLTF.

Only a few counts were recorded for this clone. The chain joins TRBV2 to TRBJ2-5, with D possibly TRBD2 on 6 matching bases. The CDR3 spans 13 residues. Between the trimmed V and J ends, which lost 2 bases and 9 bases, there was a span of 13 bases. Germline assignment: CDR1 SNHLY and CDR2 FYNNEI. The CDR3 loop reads CASSERGPGAQYF. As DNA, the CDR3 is TGTGCCAGCAGTGAACGTGGGCCGGGGGCCCAGTACTTC. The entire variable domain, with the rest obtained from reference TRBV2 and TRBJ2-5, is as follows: EPEVTQTPSHQVTQMGQEVILRCVPISNHLYFYWYRQILGQKVEFLVSFYNNEISEKSEIFDDQFSVERPDGSNFTLKIRSTKLEDSAMYFCASSERGPGAQYFGPGTRLLVL.

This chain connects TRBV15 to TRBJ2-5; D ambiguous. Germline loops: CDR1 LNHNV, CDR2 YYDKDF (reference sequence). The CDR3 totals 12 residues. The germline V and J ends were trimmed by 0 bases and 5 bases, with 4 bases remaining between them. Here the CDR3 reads CATSRDGETQYF. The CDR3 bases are TGTGCCACCAGCAGAGACGGGGAGACCCAGTACTTC.

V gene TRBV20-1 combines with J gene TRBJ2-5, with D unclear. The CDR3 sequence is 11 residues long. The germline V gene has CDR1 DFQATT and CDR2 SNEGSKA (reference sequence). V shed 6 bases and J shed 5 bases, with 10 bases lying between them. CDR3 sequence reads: CSATKRETQYF. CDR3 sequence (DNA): TGCAGTGCCACGAAGAGGGAGACCCAGTACTTC.

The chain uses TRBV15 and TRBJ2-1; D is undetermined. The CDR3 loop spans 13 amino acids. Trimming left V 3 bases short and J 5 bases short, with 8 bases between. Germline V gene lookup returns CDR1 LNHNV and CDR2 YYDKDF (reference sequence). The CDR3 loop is CATSSPRNNEQFF. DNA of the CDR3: TGTGCCACCAGCAGCCCGCGGAACAATGAGCAGTTCTTC.

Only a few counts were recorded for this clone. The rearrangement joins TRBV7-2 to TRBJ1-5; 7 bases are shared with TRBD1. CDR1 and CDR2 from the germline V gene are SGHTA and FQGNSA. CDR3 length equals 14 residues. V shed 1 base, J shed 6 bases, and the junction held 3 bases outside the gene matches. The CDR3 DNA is TGTGCCAGCAGCTTAGGACAGGGCGGTCAGCCCCAGCATTTT. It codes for CASSLGQGGQPQHF.

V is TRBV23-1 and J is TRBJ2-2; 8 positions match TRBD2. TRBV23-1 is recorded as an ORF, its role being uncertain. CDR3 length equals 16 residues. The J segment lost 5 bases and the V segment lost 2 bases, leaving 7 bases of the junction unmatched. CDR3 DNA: TGCGCCAGCAGTCAACCAGCGGGAGCTTCAACCGGGGAGCTGTTTTTT. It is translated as CASSQPAGASTGELFF.

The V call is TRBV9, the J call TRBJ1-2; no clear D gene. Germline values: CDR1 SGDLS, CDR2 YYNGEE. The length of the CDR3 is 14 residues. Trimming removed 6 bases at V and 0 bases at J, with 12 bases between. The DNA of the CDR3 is TGTGCCAGCACAAGAGACGGGGCTAACTATGGCTACACCTTC. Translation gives CASTRDGANYGYTF.

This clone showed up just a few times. In DNA, the CDR3 is TGTGCCTCGAACAGGGTACCTGAAGCTTTCTTT. Translating it yields CASNRVPEAFF. V and J are TRBV30 and TRBJ1-1; D perhaps matches TRBD1 (6 bases). V dropped 7 bases and J dropped 6 bases, with 12 bases sitting between them. This CDR3 spans 11 amino acids. CDR1 and CDR2 (germline): GTSNPN, SVGIG (reference sequence).

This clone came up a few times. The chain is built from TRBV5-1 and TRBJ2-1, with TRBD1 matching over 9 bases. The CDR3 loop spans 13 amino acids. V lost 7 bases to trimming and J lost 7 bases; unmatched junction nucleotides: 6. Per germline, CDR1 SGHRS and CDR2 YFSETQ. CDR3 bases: TGCGCCAGCGGACAGGGGAACCCTAATGAGCAGTTCTTC. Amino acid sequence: CASGQGNPNEQFF.

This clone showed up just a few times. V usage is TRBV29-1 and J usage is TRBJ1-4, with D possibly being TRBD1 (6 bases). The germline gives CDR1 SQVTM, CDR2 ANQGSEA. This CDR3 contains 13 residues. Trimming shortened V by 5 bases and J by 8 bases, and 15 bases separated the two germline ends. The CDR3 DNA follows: TGCAGCGTTTTAGCAACAGGGTACGAAAAACTGTTTTTT. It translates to CSVLATGYEKLFF.

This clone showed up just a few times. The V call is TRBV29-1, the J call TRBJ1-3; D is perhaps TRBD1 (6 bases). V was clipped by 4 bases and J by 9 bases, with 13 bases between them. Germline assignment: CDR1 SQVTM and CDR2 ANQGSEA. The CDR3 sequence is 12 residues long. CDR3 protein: CSVVGAQGTIYF. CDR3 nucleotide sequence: TGCAGCGTTGTGGGGGCGCAGGGCACCATATATTTT.

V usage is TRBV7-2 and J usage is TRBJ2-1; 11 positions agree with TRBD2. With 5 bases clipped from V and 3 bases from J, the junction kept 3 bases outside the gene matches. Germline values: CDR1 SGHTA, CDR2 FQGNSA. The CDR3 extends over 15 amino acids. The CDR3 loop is CASSRGTSGYNEQFF. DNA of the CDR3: TGTGCCAGCAGCCGGGGGACTAGCGGCTACAATGAGCAGTTCTTC.

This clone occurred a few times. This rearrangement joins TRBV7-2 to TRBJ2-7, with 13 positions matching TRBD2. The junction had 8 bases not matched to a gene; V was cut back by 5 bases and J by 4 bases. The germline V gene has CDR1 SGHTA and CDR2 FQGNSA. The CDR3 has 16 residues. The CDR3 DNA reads TGTGCCAGCAGCGCAGGACTAGCGGGAGTAGGGTACGAGCAGTACTTC. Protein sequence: CASSAGLAGVGYEQYF.

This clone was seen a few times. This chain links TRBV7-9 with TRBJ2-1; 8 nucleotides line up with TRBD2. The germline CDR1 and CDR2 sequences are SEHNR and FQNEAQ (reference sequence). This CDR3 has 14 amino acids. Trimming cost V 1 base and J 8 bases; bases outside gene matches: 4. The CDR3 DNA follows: TGTGCCAGCAGCTTAGGGACTAGCTTGGATGAGCAGTTCTTC. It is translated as CASSLGTSLDEQFF.

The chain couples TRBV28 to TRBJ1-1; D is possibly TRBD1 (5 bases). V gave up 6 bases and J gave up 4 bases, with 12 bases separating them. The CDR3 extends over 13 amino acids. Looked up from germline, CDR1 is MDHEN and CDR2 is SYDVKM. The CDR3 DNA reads TGTGCCAGCAGAAATGACAGAGTCACTGAAGCTTTCTTT. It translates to CASRNDRVTEAFF.

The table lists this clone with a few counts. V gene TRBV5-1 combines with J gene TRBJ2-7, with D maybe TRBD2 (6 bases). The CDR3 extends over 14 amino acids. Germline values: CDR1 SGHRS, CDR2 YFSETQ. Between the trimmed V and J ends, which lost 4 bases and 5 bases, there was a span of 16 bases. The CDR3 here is CASSPRGETNEQYF. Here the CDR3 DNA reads TGCGCCAGCAGCCCGCGGGGAGAGACGAACGAGCAGTACTTC.